These 8 T cell receptor beta chains came from one sample sequenced in a study of cytomegalovirus exposure and HLA in healthy donors. 13 Jbeta primers and 60 Vbeta primers were used for the PCR. Clones were sequenced by immunoSEQ multiplex PCR, and TCRdb holds only the in-frame ones, with some missing. Seen here are 200,000 or so clones, approximately 79% observed once, and the top ten hold more than 1.5%. Sequenced sample: PBMCs. These receptors all stem from a man between 18 and 29 years old in good health and CMV-seronegative.

The chain joins TRBV7-9 to TRBJ1-2; 7 bases agree with TRBD1. The V gene end was trimmed by 2 bases and the J gene end by 5 bases; junction bases not matched to a gene: 8. The germline CDR1 and CDR2 sequences are SEHNR and FQNEAQ (reference sequence). This CDR3 is built from 15 residues. The DNA for the CDR3 is TGTGCCAGCAGCTTAAGCCAGACAGGGTCTTATGGCTACACCTTC. This encodes CASSLSQTGSYGYTF.

This chain connects TRBV28 to TRBJ1-1; 8 nucleotides match TRBD1. Germline V gene sequence: CDR1 MDHEN, CDR2 SYDVKM. The V and J ends lost 2 bases and 4 bases, in that order; junction bases with no gene match: 3. This CDR3 is built from 14 residues. CDR3 nucleotides: TGTGCCAGCAGTTTACAGGGGGCTGCCACTGAAGCTTTCTTT. It is translated as CASSLQGAATEAFF. Filled out from reference TRBV28 and TRBJ1-1, the complete variable domain reads DVKVTQSSRYLVKRTGEKVFLECVQDMDHENMFWYRQDPGLGLRLIYFSYDVKMKEKGDIPEGYSVSREKKERFSLILESASTNQTSMYLCASSLQGAATEAFFGQGTRLTVV.

The count of this clone is one. The rearrangement uses TRBV23-1 and TRBJ1-5; possible D gene TRBD1, 6 bases. Being an ORF, TRBV23-1 has a function that is uncertain. V was shortened by 0 bases and J by 3 bases, with 9 bases between the two germline ends. The CDR3 covers 15 residues. The CDR3 nucleotides are TGCGCCAGCAGTCAATCCGGACAGATCAATCAGCCCCAGCATTTT. It codes for CASSQSGQINQPQHF.

The genes are TRBV30 and TRBJ1-1; tentatively, D is TRBD1 (6 bases). The CDR3 has 16 residues. V was shortened by 0 bases and J by 0 bases, with 14 bases between the two germline ends. CDR1 is GTSNPN, CDR2 SVGIG, per germline (reference sequence). The CDR3, as DNA: TGTGCCTGGAGTGTAGGGCCAGGGGTTATGAACACTGAAGCTTTCTTT. Amino acids: CAWSVGPGVMNTEAFF.

This chain joins TRBV7-8 and TRBJ1-1; 9 bases are a match to TRBD1. CDR3 length: 15 amino acids. In germline, CDR1 is SGHVS, CDR2 FQNEAQ. J lost 4 bases, V lost 1 base, and 4 bases had no gene match. As DNA, the CDR3 is TGTGCCAGCAGCTTAGTGGGGACAGGGATCACTGAAGCTTTCTTT. This sequence encodes CASSLVGTGITEAFF.

CDR3 bases: TGCGCCAGCAGCTATAACAGGGGGCTTAATGAAAAACTGTTTTTT. As protein: CASSYNRGLNEKLFF. V usage is TRBV5-1 and J usage is TRBJ1-4; TRBD1 agrees at 9 bases. V shed 3 bases and J 4 bases; nucleotides not matched to a gene: 4. CDR3 length equals 15 residues. The germline V gene has CDR1 SGHRS and CDR2 YFSETQ.

The CDR3 sequence is CASSGESGQPQHF. CDR3 nucleotides: TGTGCCAGCAGTGGGGAGTCCGGTCAGCCCCAGCATTTT. The gene calls are TRBV6-4 and TRBJ1-5; D not certain. The CDR3 is made up of 13 amino acids. Germline lookup yields CDR1 MRHNA and CDR2 SNTAGT. V was shortened by 4 bases and J by 6 bases, with 10 bases between the two germline ends.

V is TRBV28 and J is TRBJ2-3; TRBD2 matches 7 bases. V shed 6 bases, J shed 8 bases, and the junction held 17 bases outside the gene matches. CDR1 and CDR2 from the germline V gene are MDHEN and SYDVKM. The CDR3 consists of 16 residues. The CDR3: CASSLSPGLGVGTQYF. Written as DNA, the CDR3 is TGTGCCAGCAGCCTGTCCCCCGGACTAGGGGTTGGTACGCAGTATTTT.